One sample yielded the 32 T cell receptor beta chains listed below, sequenced in a study of shared clonotypes between healthy human individuals. Produced via immunoSEQ multiplex PCR; TCRdb's table is partial and in-frame only. Here the sample spans over a million clones, around 76% being singletons. Sequencing input: memory CD4+ T cells sorted from blood. Sample subset: CD45RA-negative fraction. Receptors originate from a man younger than 30 in good health.

The chain carries TRBV5-1 and TRBJ1-2; no reliable D call. The V gene's germline CDR1 is SGHRS and CDR2 YFSETQ. The CDR3 spans 14 residues. Trimming removed 8 bases from V and 3 bases from J, with 17 bases in between. This chain's CDR3 is CASTKTAGDYGYTF. CDR3 nucleotide sequence: TGCGCCAGTACCAAAACCGCAGGAGACTATGGCTACACCTTC.

The chain combines TRBV6-5 with TRBJ2-7; tentatively, D is TRBD2 (6 bases). Between the trimmed V and J ends, which lost 0 bases and 0 bases, there was a span of 12 bases. Germline V gene sequence: CDR1 MNHEY, CDR2 SVGAGI. CDR3 length equals 16 residues. The CDR3 coding sequence is TGTGCCAGCAGTTACTCCGGGACTGTGGCCTCCTACGAGCAGTACTTC. It yields the protein CASSYSGTVASYEQYF.

The chain carries TRBV7-2 and TRBJ1-1, with D perhaps TRBD1 (5 bases). The V gene's germline CDR1 is SGHTA and CDR2 FQGNSA. Trimming took off 5 bases at V and 4 bases at J, with 17 bases between the two ends. The CDR3 is made up of 15 amino acids. Written as DNA, the CDR3 is TGTGCCAGCAGCCCGAGACAGAAACCGTCCACTGAAGCTTTCTTT. Protein product: CASSPRQKPSTEAFF.

On this clone itself: Different DNA sequences within this sample yield the same CDR3. The chain has TRBV7-9 and TRBJ2-5; D uncertain. Germline V CDR1 and CDR2: SEHNR, FQNEAQ (reference sequence). This CDR3 comprises 11 residues. V gave up 4 bases and J gave up 5 bases, with 5 bases separating them. Here the CDR3 reads CASSSGETQYF. CDR3 nucleotides: TGTGCCAGCAGCTCCGGTGAGACCCAGTACTTC.

This clone was observed at least ten times. The chain employs TRBV27 and TRBJ1-2; the D gene is possibly TRBD1 (5 bases). Trimming removed 3 bases at V and 8 bases at J, with 13 bases between. The CDR3 loop spans 13 amino acids. CDR1 is MNHEY, CDR2 SMNVEV, per germline (reference sequence). The CDR3 loop reads CASSLGGTLGYTF. The CDR3 DNA sequence: TGTGCCAGCAGTTTGGGAGGGACCCTCGGCTACACCTTC.

In its sample, this clone was seen a few times. The chain is built from TRBV30 and TRBJ1-6; D is possibly TRBD1 (6 bases). Germline V gene lookup returns CDR1 GTSNPN and CDR2 SVGIG (reference sequence). V dropped 7 bases and J dropped 3 bases, with 13 bases sitting between them. The CDR3 extends over 14 amino acids. The CDR3 sequence: CAYLGGYYNSPLHF. The CDR3 coding sequence is TGTGCCTACCTAGGGGGTTACTATAATTCACCCCTCCACTTT.

This clone was observed a handful of times. The chain employs TRBV2 and TRBJ2-2; TRBD2 matches 7 bases. V dropped 6 bases and J dropped 7; count of bases not matched to a gene: 5. Germline-derived CDR1 and CDR2 are SNHLY and FYNNEI. The CDR3 is 13 amino acids. The CDR3 coding sequence is TGTGCCAGCAGCTGGCAGCGGGGCGGGGAGCTGTTTTTT. Translation: CASSWQRGGELFF.

This clone was counted between two and nine times. CDR3 nucleotides: TGCAGCGCCGGCTCCGGGACTAGCGGCGAGCAGTACTTC. It specifies CSAGSGTSGEQYF. The chain employs TRBV29-1 and TRBJ2-7, with 11 bases lining up with TRBD2. V was clipped by 7 bases and J by 6 bases; unmatched bases: 8. CDR3 length equals 13 residues. The germline V gene encodes CDR1 SQVTM and CDR2 ANQGSEA.

The J gene is TRBJ2-7, the V gene TRBV7-9; 8 bases agree with TRBD2. The V and J ends lost 9 bases and 5 bases, in that order; junction bases with no gene match: 9. This CDR3 has 13 residues. CDR1 and CDR2 (germline): SEHNR, FQNEAQ (reference sequence). CDR3 coding DNA: TGTGCCAGTTTGCCTACCGGGGGGGACGAGCAGTACTTC. Protein product: CASLPTGGDEQYF.

A word on this clone: Other DNA sequences from this sample encode an identical CDR3 as well. This chain links TRBV5-1 with TRBJ1-2, with D perhaps matching TRBD1 (5 bases). The CDR3 is 13 amino acids. Between the trimmed V and J ends, which lost 0 bases and 3 bases, there was a span of 6 bases. The V gene's germline CDR1 is SGHRS and CDR2 YFSETQ. CDR3 sequence (DNA): TGCGCCAGCAGCTTGGCGGGGGACTATGGCTACACCTTC. Translated: CASSLAGDYGYTF.

This clone was detected once. The rearrangement joins TRBV7-9 to TRBJ1-4, with 8 positions matching TRBD1. CDR1 is SEHNR, CDR2 FQNEAQ, per germline (reference sequence). There are 15 residues in the CDR3. Germline trimming cut 6 bases from V and 7 bases from J; bases unmatched to any gene: 10. CDR3 nucleotides: TGTGCCAGCAGTTTTCGACAGGGGCTAATTGAAAAACTGTTTTTT. As protein: CASSFRQGLIEKLFF.

This chain joins TRBV4-1 and TRBJ2-3, with a tentative D call TRBD1 (6 bases). The CDR3 is 14 amino acids. Trimming left V 4 bases short and J 5 bases short, with 13 bases between. Germline CDR1 and CDR2: MGHRA and YSYEKL. CDR3 protein: CASSRYRDRDTQYF. DNA of the CDR3: TGCGCCAGCAGCCGCTACAGGGACCGAGATACGCAGTATTTT.

The V call is TRBV18, the J call TRBJ2-4; tentative D call: TRBD1 (5 bases). The CDR3 extends over 19 amino acids. Germline CDR1 and CDR2: KGHSH and LQKENI. Trimming shortened V by 2 bases and J by 1 base, and 21 bases separated the two germline ends. The chain's CDR3 is CASSPTSPHRGWAKNIQYF. As DNA, the CDR3 is TGTGCCAGCTCACCAACGTCTCCCCATAGGGGATGGGCCAAAAACATTCAGTACTTC.

The chain is built from TRBV7-2 and TRBJ2-3, with a possible D match to TRBD2 (5 bases). The V end was cut by 6 bases, the J end by 5 bases, with 15 bases between. The CDR3 has 14 amino acids. Germline V lookup: CDR1 SGHTA, CDR2 FQGNSA. CDR3 coding DNA: TGTGCCAGCAGTGTTAGGCGGGCCGGAGATACGCAGTATTTT. This translates into CASSVRRAGDTQYF.

The J gene is TRBJ1-2, the V gene TRBV19, with 7 bases identical to TRBD1. The CDR3 length is 14 residues. Germline lookup yields CDR1 LNHDA and CDR2 SQIVND (reference sequence). V gave up 1 base and J gave up 4 bases; unmatched junction bases: 3. The CDR3 DNA reads as TGTGCCAGTAGTATAGGACAGGGACCCTATGGCTACACCTTC. Translation gives CASSIGQGPYGYTF.

The J gene is TRBJ2-5, the V gene TRBV18; 8 bases line up with TRBD2. The CDR3 contains 14 residues. Germline V gene lookup returns CDR1 KGHSH and CDR2 LQKENI. Unmatched junction bases numbered 5, after V lost 3 bases and J lost 5 bases. CDR3 protein: CASSPFGGAETQYF. The CDR3 DNA reads TGTGCCAGCTCACCCTTCGGGGGGGCGGAGACCCAGTACTTC.

This chain links TRBV6-5 with TRBJ2-7; TRBD2 agrees at 7 bases. With V trimmed by 6 bases and J by 2 bases, 10 bases remained unmatched. Germline assignment: CDR1 MNHEY and CDR2 SVGAGI. The CDR3 consists of 15 residues. The CDR3 nucleotides read TGTGCCAGCAGCCCGGGGACTAATAAACCCTACGAGCAGTACTTC. Translated: CASSPGTNKPYEQYF.

This clone was found once. The rearrangement links TRBV30 to TRBJ1-5, with D possibly matching TRBD1 (6 bases). The CDR3 spans 18 residues. V lost 7 bases to trimming and J lost 0 bases, with 25 bases between them. CDR1 GTSNPN and CDR2 SVGIG come from the germline V gene (reference sequence). The CDR3: CAFPLPGGGPDSNQPQHF. CDR3 DNA sequence: TGTGCCTTCCCCCTTCCGGGGGGCGGCCCAGATAGCAATCAGCCCCAGCATTTT.

The chain carries TRBV9 and TRBJ1-6; 9 bases match TRBD1. With V trimmed by 4 bases and J by 10 bases, 9 bases remained unmatched. CDR1 and CDR2 (germline): SGDLS, YYNGEE. The CDR3 loop spans 15 amino acids. The DNA of the CDR3 is TGTGCCAGCAGCCTTCGGACAGGGGAGGGATCACCCCTCCACTTT. Translating gives CASSLRTGEGSPLHF.

The rearrangement uses TRBV11-2 and TRBJ2-7; D may be TRBD1 or TRBD2 (5 bases each). Germline values: CDR1 SGHAT, CDR2 FQNNGV. The CDR3 extends over 14 amino acids. Trimming left V 5 bases short and J 6 bases short, with 17 bases between. The CDR3 sequence: CASSQGVVGREQYF. CDR3 bases: TGTGCCAGCAGCCAGGGAGTCGTGGGACGCGAGCAGTACTTC.

The chain is built from TRBV18 and TRBJ1-1, with D unclear. Germline-derived CDR1 and CDR2 are KGHSH and LQKENI. This CDR3 region has 14 residues. V dropped 2 bases and J dropped 4 bases, with 11 bases sitting between them. DNA for the CDR3: TGTGCCAGCTCACCAGCGCGGGTTCCCACTGAAGCTTTCTTT. As protein: CASSPARVPTEAFF.

The V and J genes are TRBV7-9 and TRBJ1-2, with 7 bases identical to TRBD1. Germline V gives CDR1 SEHNR, CDR2 FQNEAQ (reference sequence). With V trimmed by 5 bases and J by 5 bases, 17 bases remained unmatched. The CDR3 is made up of 17 amino acids. This CDR3 reads CASSHDLTGLVGYGYTF. The CDR3 region has the DNA TGTGCCAGCAGCCACGACCTGACAGGGCTAGTGGGATATGGCTACACCTTC.

This clone has only a few counts. The CDR3 DNA sequence: TGTGCCAGCAGCCCCGGGACAGGCCACTATGGCTACACCTTC. Translated: CASSPGTGHYGYTF. V is TRBV11-1 and J is TRBJ1-2; 8 bases agree with TRBD1. Per the germline V gene, CDR1 is SGHAT and CDR2 is FQDESV (reference sequence). After removal of 5 bases from V and 3 bases from J, the junction contained 5 bases not matched to a gene. CDR3 length equals 14 residues. Supplemented by reference TRBV11-1 and TRBJ1-2, the full variable domain reads EAEVAQSPRYKITEKSQAVAFWCDPISGHATLYWYRQILGQGPELLVQFQDESVVDDSQLPKDRFSAERLKGVDSTLKIQPAELGDSAMYLCASSPGTGHYGYTFGSGTRLTVV.

This chain connects TRBV7-2 to TRBJ2-5; D is unresolved. This CDR3 spans 13 amino acids. V lost 6 bases, J lost 4 bases, and 12 bases lay in between. Germline V gives CDR1 SGHTA, CDR2 FQGNSA. CDR3 region: CASRIPPRETQYF. The CDR3 nucleotides read TGTGCCAGCAGGATACCGCCCCGAGAGACCCAGTACTTC.

V gene TRBV6-5 combines with J gene TRBJ1-2, with 12 bases identical to TRBD1. J gave up 6 bases and V 2 bases, and 1 base lay outside the gene matches. Germline V lookup: CDR1 MNHEY, CDR2 SVGAGI. This CDR3 has 14 residues. The CDR3 DNA sequence: TGTGCCAGCAGTTACGGGACAGGGGGCCATGGCTACACCTTC. Residues: CASSYGTGGHGYTF.

The rearrangement links TRBV15 to TRBJ1-2, with D possibly TRBD1 on 5 matching bases. Per germline, CDR1 LNHNV and CDR2 YYDKDF (reference sequence). V lost 0 bases to trimming and J lost 8 bases, with 13 bases between them. This CDR3 spans 14 amino acids. Written as DNA, the CDR3 is TGTGCCACCAGCAGAGATATCCAGGGTAGCGGCTACACCTTC. Residues: CATSRDIQGSGYTF. The full variable domain, completed using reference TRBV15 and TRBJ1-2, is DAMVIQNPRYQVTQFGKPVTLSCSQTLNHNVMYWYQQKSSQAPKLLFHYYDKDFNNEADTPDNFQSRRPNTSFCFLDIRSPGLGDTAMYLCATSRDIQGSGYTFGSGTRLTVV.

This rearrangement joins TRBV11-3 to TRBJ1-3; D possibly corresponds to TRBD1 (6 bases). This CDR3 region has 14 residues. Germline V gene data show CDR1 as SGHNT and CDR2 as YENEEA. The V end was cut by 5 bases, the J end by 0 bases, with 8 bases between. As DNA, the CDR3 is TGTGCCAGCAGCGGGGGCAACTCTGGAAACACCATATATTTT. It translates to CASSGGNSGNTIYF.

The chain combines TRBV7-6 with TRBJ2-1; 8 bases fit TRBD2. In germline, CDR1 is SGHVS, CDR2 FNYEAQ. With 5 bases clipped from V and 12 bases from J, the junction kept 6 bases outside the gene matches. The CDR3 has 12 amino acids. The CDR3 nucleotides read TGTGCCAGCAGCCCGGGGGGGTACGGGCAGTTCTTC. Its protein is CASSPGGYGQFF.

The chain employs TRBV6-5 and TRBJ1-2, with TRBD1 as a possible D gene (6 bases). Germline lookup yields CDR1 MNHEY and CDR2 SVGAGI. This CDR3 spans 13 amino acids. Trimming pared 4 bases from V and 7 bases from J, leaving 13 bases between. The DNA for the CDR3 is TGTGCCAGCAGTTTCGACAGGCGGAGTGGCTACACCTTC. This translates into CASSFDRRSGYTF.

J is TRBJ1-1 and V is TRBV11-3; tentative D call: TRBD1 (6 bases). This CDR3 has 15 residues. The germline V gene has CDR1 SGHNT and CDR2 YENEEA. With 1 base removed from V and 5 bases from J, the gap between germline ends came to 14 bases. Here the CDR3 DNA reads TGTGCCAGCAGCTTAGGCGGGGGCGCTTATACTGAAGCTTTCTTT. Its protein product is CASSLGGGAYTEAFF.

The CDR3 DNA sequence: TGTGCCAGCTCTCCCGAGCTGTGGCAGCCCCAGCATTTT. Its translation is CASSPELWQPQHF. The V call is TRBV18, the J call TRBJ1-5; D unclear. V gave up 6 bases and J gave up 7 bases, with 13 bases separating them. The CDR3 extends over 13 amino acids. CDR1 and CDR2 (germline): KGHSH, LQKENI.

This clone was counted a single time. The V and J genes are TRBV30 and TRBJ1-6, with 10 positions matching TRBD1. V shed 3 bases, J shed 8 bases, and the junction held 10 bases outside the gene matches. This CDR3 is 16 amino acids long. Germline V lookup: CDR1 GTSNPN, CDR2 SVGIG (reference sequence). CDR3 loop: CAWSTPGQGFHSPLHF. For the CDR3, the DNA is TGTGCCTGGAGCACCCCGGGACAGGGGTTTCATTCACCCCTCCACTTT.